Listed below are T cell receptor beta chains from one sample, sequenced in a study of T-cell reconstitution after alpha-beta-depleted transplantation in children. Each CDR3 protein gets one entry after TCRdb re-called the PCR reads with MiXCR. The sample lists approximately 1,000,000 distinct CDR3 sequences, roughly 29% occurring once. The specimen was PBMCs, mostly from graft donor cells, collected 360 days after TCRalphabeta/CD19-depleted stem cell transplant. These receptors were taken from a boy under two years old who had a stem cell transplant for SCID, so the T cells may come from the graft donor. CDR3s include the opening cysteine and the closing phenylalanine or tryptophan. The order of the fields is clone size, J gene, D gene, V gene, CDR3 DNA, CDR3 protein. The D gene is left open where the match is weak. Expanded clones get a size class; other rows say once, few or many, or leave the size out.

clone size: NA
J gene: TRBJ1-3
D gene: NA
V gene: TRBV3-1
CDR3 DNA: TGTGCCAGCAGCCAAAGGAACAGGCACTCTGGAAACACCATATATTTT
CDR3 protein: CASSQRNRHSGNTIYF

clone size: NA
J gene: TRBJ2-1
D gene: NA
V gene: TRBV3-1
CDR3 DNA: TGTGCCAGCAGCCAAGTGGGGGGCGTATCGAATGAGCAGTTCTTC
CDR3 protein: CASSQVGGVSNEQFF

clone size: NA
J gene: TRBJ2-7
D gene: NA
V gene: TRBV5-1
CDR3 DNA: TGCGCCAGCAGCTTATGGGGGGACGAGCAGTACTTC
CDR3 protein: CASSLWGDEQYF

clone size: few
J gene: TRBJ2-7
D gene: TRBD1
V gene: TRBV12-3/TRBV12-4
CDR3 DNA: TGTGCCAGCAGTTTACCGGCCCTAGAGACAGGGAAGAACTACGAGCAGTACTTC
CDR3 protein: CASSLPALETGKNYEQYF

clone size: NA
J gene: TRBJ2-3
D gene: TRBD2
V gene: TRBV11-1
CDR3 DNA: TGTGCCAGCAGCTTAGCCCTGTCCACCAGACGGGAACTAGCGGGCCCAGATACGCAGTATTTT
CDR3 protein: CASSLALSTRRELAGPDTQYF

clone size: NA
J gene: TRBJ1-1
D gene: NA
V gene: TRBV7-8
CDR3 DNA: TGTGCCAGCAGCTTAGGAGGGGGTCTGGCGAACACTGAAGCTTTCTTT
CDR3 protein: CASSLGGGLANTEAFF

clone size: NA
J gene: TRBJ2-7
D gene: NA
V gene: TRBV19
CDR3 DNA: TGTGCCAGTAGTATGGGCAGGGCCTCCTACGAGCAGTACTTC
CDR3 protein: CASSMGRASYEQYF

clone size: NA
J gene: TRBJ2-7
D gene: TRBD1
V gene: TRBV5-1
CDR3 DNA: TGCGCCAGCAGCTCTGGGGACAGTCTACGAAAGCAGTACTTC
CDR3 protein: CASSSGDSLRKQYF

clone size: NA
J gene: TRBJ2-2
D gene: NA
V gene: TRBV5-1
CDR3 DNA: TGCGCCAGTACAGTGGACACCGGGGAGCTGCTTTTT
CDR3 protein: CASTVDTGELLF

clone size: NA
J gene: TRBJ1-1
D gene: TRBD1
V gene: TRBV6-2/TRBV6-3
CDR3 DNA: TGTGCCACCGCCACATATCACAGGGGCATGAACACTGAAGCTTTCTTT
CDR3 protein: CATATYHRGMNTEAFF

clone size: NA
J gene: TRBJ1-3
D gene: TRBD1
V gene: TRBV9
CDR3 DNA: TGTGCCAGCAGCCCGTGGGACAGCTCTGGAAACACCATATATTTT
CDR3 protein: CASSPWDSSGNTIYF

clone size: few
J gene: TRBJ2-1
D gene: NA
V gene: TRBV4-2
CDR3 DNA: TGTGCCAGCAGCTCCCGGGACGGAAACAATGAGCAGTTCTTC
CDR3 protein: CASSSRDGNNEQFF

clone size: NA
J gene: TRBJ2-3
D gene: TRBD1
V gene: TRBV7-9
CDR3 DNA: TGTGCCAGCAGCCCGAGTCAGGGGGCCGTGACAGATACGCAGTATTTT
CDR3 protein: CASSPSQGAVTDTQYF

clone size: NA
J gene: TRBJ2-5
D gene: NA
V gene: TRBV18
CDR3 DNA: TGTGCCAGCTCGTCTGAACGGGAGACCCAGTACTTC
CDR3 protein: CASSSERETQYF

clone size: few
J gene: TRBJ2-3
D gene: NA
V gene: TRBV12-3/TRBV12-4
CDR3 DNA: TGTGCCAGCAGGCAAGGTCCGCGGACAGCCACAGATACGCAGTATTTT
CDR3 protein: CASRQGPRTATDTQYF

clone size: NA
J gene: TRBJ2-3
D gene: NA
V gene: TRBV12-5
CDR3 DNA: TGTGCTAGTGGTCTCCCGGCCCCCACAGATACGCAGTATTTT
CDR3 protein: CASGLPAPTDTQYF

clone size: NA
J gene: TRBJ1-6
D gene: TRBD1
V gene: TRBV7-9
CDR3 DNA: TGTGCCAGCAGCTTAGGTCAGGGGGGTTGGAAGGATTCACCCCTCCACTTT
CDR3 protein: CASSLGQGGWKDSPLHF

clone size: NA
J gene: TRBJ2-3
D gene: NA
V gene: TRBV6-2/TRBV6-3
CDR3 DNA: TGTGCCAGCAGCCCCCCTAGCAGATCTAGCACAGATACGCAGTATTTT
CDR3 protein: CASSPPSRSSTDTQYF

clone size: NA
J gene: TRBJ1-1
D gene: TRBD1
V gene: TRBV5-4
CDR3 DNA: TGTGCCAGCAGCCTCCGGACAGGGGGAGGGACTGAAGCTTTCTTT
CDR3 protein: CASSLRTGGGTEAFF

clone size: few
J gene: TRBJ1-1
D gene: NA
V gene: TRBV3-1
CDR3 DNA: TGTGCCAGCAGCCAAACAGGGATGGGGACTGAAGCTTTCTTT
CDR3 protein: CASSQTGMGTEAFF

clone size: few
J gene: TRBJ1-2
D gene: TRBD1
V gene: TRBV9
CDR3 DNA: TGTGCCAGCAGCGTAGATCCGTGGGGCGTGAATCCCGGACAGGGATCAAGTGGCTACACCTTC
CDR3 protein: CASSVDPWGVNPGQGSSGYTF

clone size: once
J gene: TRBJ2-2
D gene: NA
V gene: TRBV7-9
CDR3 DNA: TGTGCCAGCAGCTCCCCTTGGACAGAAGCGAACACCGGGGAGCTGTTTTTT
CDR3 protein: CASSSPWTEANTGELFF

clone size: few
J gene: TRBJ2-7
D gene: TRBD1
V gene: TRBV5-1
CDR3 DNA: TGCGCCAGCAAGGCCCGACAGGGGCTCTCACCGGTCTACGAGCAGTACTTC
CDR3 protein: CASKARQGLSPVYEQYF

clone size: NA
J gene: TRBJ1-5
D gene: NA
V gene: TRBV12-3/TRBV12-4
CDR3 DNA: TGTGCCAGCAGCCGTACGGGGACACAGCATTTT
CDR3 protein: CASSRTGTQHF

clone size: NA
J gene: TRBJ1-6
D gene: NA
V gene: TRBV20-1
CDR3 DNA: TGCAGTGCCAAAAGCCAGGGGAATTCACCCCTCCACTTT
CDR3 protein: CSAKSQGNSPLHF

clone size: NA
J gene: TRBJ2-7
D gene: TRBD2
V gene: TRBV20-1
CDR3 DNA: TGCAGTGCTAGAGATCCCCTAGCGGGGGCGGACGAGCAGTACTTC
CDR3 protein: CSARDPLAGADEQYF

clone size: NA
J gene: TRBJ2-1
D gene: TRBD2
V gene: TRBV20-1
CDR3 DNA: TGCAGTGCTAGAATCTTCCTAGCGGGGTACAATGAGCAGTTCTTC
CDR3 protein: CSARIFLAGYNEQFF

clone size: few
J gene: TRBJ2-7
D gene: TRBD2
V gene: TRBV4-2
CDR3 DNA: TGTGCCAGCAGCCAAGATTCGGCTAGCGGGGGGTACGAGCAGTACTTC
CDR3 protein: CASSQDSASGGYEQYF

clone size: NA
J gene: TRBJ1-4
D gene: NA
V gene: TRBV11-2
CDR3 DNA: TGTGCCAGCAGCTTAGGGGGAACCTTTCGTGAAAAACTGTTTTTT
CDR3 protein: CASSLGGTFREKLFF

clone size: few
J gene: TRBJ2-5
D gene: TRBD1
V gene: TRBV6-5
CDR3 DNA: TGTGCCAGCAGTTTCCTTACAGGGGATTGGGGACAAGAGACCCAGTACTTC
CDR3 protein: CASSFLTGDWGQETQYF

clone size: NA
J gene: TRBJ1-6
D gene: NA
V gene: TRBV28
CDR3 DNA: TGTGCCAGCAGCCAGAATAATTCACCCCTCCACTTT
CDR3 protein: CASSQNNSPLHF

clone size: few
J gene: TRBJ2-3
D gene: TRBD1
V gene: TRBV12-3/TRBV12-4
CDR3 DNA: TGTGCCAGCAGCCGCCCGGACAGGCCAGATACGCAGTATTTT
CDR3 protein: CASSRPDRPDTQYF

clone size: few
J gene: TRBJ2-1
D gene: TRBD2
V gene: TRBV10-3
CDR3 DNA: TGTGCCATCAGTGATAGCCTAGCGGGGGTAAATGAGCAGTTCTTC
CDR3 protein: CAISDSLAGVNEQFF